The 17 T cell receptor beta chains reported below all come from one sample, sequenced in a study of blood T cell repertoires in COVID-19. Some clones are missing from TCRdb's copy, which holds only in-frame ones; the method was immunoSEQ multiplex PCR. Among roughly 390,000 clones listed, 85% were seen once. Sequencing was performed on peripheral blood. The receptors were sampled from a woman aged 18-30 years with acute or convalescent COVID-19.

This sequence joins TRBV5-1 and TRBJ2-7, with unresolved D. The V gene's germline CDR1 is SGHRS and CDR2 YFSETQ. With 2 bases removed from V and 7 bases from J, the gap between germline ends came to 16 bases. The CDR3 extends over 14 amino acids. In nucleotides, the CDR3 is TGCGCCAGCAGCTTTGCCCCTCCCGCGGAAGAGCAGTACTTC. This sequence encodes CASSFAPPAEEQYF.

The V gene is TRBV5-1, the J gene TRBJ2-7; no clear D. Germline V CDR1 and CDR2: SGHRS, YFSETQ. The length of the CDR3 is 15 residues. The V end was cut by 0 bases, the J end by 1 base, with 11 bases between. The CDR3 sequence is CASSLDRGSSYEQYF. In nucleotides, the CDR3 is TGCGCCAGCAGCTTGGACCGCGGCAGTTCCTACGAGCAGTACTTC.

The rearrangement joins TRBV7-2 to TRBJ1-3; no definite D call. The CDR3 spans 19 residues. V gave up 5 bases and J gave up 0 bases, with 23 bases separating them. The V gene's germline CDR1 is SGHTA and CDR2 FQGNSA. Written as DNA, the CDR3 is TGTGCCAGCAGCCTAGAAAGTCAGGCGGGGATACGCTCTGGAAACACCATATATTTT. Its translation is CASSLESQAGIRSGNTIYF.

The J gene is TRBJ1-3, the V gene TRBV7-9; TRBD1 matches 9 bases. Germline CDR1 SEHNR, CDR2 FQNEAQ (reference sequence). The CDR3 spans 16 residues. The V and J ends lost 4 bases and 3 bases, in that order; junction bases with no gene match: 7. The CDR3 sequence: CASSWATGGLGNTIYF. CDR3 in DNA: TGTGCCAGCAGCTGGGCTACAGGGGGCCTTGGAAACACCATATATTTT.

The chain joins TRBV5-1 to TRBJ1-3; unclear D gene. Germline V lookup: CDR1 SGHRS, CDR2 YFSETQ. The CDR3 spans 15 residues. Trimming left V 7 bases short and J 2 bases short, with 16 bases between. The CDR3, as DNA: TGCGCCAGCTGCCCCGGGAACCTTCCTGGAAACACCATATATTTT. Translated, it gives CASCPGNLPGNTIYF. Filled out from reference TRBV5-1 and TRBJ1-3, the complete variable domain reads KAGVTQTPRYLIKTRGQQVTLSCSPISGHRSVSWYQQTPGQGLQFLFEYFSETQRNKGNFPGRFSGRQFSNSRSEMNVSTLELGDSALYLCASCPGNLPGNTIYFGEGSWLTVV.

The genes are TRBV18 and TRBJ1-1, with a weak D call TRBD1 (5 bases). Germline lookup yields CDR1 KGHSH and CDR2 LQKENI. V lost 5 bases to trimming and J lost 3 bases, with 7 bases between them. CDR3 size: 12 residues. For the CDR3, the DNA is TGTGCCAGCTCAAAACAGGACACTGAAGCTTTCTTT. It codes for CASSKQDTEAFF.

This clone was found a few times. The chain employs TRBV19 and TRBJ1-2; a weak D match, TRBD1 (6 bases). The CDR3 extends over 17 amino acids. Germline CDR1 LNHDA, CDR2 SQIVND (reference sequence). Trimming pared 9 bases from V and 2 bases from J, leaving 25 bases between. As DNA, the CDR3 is TGTGCCAGCGCGTACCCCCCGGGACAAGGGTCGAACTATGGCTACACCTTC. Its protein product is CASAYPPGQGSNYGYTF.

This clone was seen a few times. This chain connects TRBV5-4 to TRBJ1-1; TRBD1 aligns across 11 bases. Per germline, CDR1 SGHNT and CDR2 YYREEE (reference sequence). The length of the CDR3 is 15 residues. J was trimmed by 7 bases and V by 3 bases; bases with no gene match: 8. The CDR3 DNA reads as TGTGCCAGCAGCTCCCGGGACAGGGGGTCCGATGAAGCTTTCTTT. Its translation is CASSSRDRGSDEAFF.

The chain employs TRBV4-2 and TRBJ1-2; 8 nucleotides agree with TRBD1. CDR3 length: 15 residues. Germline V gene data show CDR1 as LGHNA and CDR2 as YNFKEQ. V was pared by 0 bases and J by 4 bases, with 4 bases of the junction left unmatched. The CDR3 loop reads CASSQDSGGTYGYTF. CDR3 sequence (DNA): TGTGCCAGCAGCCAAGATTCAGGGGGCACCTATGGCTACACCTTC.

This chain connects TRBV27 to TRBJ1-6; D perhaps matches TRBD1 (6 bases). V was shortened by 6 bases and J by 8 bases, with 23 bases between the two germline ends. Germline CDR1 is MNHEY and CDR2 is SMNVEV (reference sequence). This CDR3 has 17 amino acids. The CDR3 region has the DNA TGTGCCAGCAGCCCCTCGGGACAAAAGGGAAGGGATTCACCCCTCCACTTT. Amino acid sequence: CASSPSGQKGRDSPLHF.

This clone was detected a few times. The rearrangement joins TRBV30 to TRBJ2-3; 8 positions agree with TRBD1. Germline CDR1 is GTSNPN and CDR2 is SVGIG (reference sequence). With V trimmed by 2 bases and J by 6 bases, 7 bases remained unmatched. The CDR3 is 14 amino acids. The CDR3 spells CAWSPGQGGDTQYF. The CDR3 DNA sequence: TGTGCCTGGAGTCCCGGACAGGGAGGTGATACGCAGTATTTT. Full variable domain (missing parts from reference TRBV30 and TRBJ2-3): SQTIHQWPATLVQPVGSPLSLECTVEGTSNPNLYWYRQAAGRGLQLLFYSVGIGQISSEVPQNLSASRPQDRQFILSSKKLLLSDSGFYLCAWSPGQGGDTQYFGPGTRLTVL.

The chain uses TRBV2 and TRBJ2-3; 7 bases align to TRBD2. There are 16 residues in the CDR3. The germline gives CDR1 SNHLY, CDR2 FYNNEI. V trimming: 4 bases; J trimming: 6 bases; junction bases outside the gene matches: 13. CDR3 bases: TGTGCCAGCAGTGTTCGAGCGGGGCCAAAGGTCGATACGCAGTATTTT. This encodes CASSVRAGPKVDTQYF.

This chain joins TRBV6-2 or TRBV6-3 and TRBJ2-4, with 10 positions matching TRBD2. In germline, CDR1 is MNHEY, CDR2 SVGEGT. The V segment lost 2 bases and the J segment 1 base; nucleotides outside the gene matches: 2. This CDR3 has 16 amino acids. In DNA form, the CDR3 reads TGTGCCAGCAGTTACGATAGCGGGAGGGCCAAAAACATTCAGTACTTC. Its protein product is CASSYDSGRAKNIQYF.

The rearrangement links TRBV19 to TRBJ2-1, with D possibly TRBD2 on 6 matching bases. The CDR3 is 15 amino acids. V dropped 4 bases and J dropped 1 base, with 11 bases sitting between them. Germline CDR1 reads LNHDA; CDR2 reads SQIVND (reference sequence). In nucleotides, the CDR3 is TGTGCCAGTAGTACCCAAAGCGGGTCCTACAATGAGCAGTTCTTC. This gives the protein CASSTQSGSYNEQFF.

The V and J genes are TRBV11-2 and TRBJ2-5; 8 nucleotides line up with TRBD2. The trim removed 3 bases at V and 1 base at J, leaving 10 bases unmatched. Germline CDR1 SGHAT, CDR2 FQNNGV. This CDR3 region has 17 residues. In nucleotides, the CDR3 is TGTGCCAGCAGCTTCCCTCGGTACGGGGGGGCCCAAGAGACCCAGTACTTC. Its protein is CASSFPRYGGAQETQYF.

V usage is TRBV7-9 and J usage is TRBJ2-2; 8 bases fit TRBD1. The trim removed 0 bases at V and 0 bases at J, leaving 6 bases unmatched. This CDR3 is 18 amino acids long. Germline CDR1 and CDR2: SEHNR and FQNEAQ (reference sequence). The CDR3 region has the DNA TGTGCCAGCAGCTTAGCCCCGACAGGGGCGGCGAACACCGGGGAGCTGTTTTTT. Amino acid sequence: CASSLAPTGAANTGELFF.

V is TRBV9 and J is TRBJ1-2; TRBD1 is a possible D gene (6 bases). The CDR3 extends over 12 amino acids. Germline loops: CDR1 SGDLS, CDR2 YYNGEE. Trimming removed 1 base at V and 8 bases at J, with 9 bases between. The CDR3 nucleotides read TGTGCCAGCAGCGTAACAGGGTTAGGCTACACCTTC. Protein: CASSVTGLGYTF.